The 15 T cell receptor beta chains reported below all come from one sample, sequenced in a study of T cells in Graves' hyperthyroidism and ophthalmopathy. TCR beta CDR3 sequences were amplified from RNA transcripts. First-round RT-PCR of the TCR CDR3 relied on the HTBI primer set. TCRdb re-called the multiplex PCR reads with MiXCR, one entry per CDR3 protein. Among about 760,000 distinct CDR3 sequences, roughly a third were seen once, and the ten largest hold about a third. The sample comprised blood. These receptors were collected from a woman aged 35 to 49 with Graves' hyperthyroidism.

This clonotype was counted only a few times. This chain links TRBV12-3 or TRBV12-4 with TRBJ1-3; D is ambiguous. The CDR3 sequence is 13 residues long. With 5 bases removed from V and 7 bases from J, the gap between germline ends came to 12 bases. The chain's CDR3 is CASSLLPRNTIYF. CDR3 sequence (DNA): TGTGCCAGCAGTCTCCTCCCCAGGAACACCATATATTTT.

The V gene is TRBV20-1, the J gene TRBJ1-4; 10 bases are a match to TRBD1. Germline CDR1 and CDR2: DFQATT and SNEGSKA (reference sequence). The trim removed 0 bases at V and 6 bases at J, leaving 4 bases unmatched. This CDR3 region has 15 residues. CDR3: CSARDTGQGDEKLFF. The CDR3 bases are TGCAGTGCTAGAGATACTGGACAGGGGGATGAAAAACTGTTTTTT.

With respect to this clonotype: This may arise from a read error, as a much more abundant clone is one base away. No conserved phenylalanine or tryptophan ends this CDR3, so it is likely a read error. The V gene is TRBV12-3 or TRBV12-4, the J gene TRBJ1-1, with TRBD1 as a possible D gene (5 bases). V shed 6 bases and J shed 6 bases, with 20 bases lying between them. This CDR3 region has 15 residues. The chain's CDR3 is CASSPLGLGRAEAFS. The CDR3 bases are TGTGCCAGCAGCCCCCTGGGACTCGGGAGGGCTGAAGCTTTCTCT.

This clonotype occurred once. The rearrangement links TRBV2 to TRBJ1-6, with a weak D call TRBD1 (5 bases). Germline CDR1 reads SNHLY; CDR2 reads FYNNEI. The CDR3 loop spans 16 amino acids. The V end lost 1 base, the J end lost 5 bases, and 12 bases lay between the germline ends. For the CDR3, the DNA is TGTGCCAGCAGTGAAGGCAGGGTGAATCATAATTCACCCCTCCACTTT. As protein: CASSEGRVNHNSPLHF.

The V and J genes are TRBV20-1 and TRBJ2-7, with 10 bases matching TRBD2. Per germline, CDR1 DFQATT and CDR2 SNEGSKA (reference sequence). The CDR3 spans 16 residues. J was trimmed by 7 bases and V by 4 bases; bases with no gene match: 16. The CDR3 DNA follows: TGCAGTGCTATTTCCAGCGGGGGGGCCTCCTTGGGGGAGCAGTACTTC. Amino acids: CSAISSGGASLGEQYF.

Many counts were recorded for this clonotype. The chain employs TRBV24-1 and TRBJ1-2; D gene ambiguous. The V end lost 9 bases, the J end lost 2 bases, and 12 bases lay between the germline ends. This CDR3 has 13 amino acids. Germline V CDR1 and CDR2: KGHDR, SFDVKD. The CDR3 coding sequence is TGTGCCACCGCCGAGACCGAAAACTATGGCTACACCTTC. It is translated as CATAETENYGYTF.

The rearrangement joins TRBV7-2 to TRBJ2-5, with TRBD2 matching 7 bases. The CDR3 is 16 amino acids. Germline CDR1 and CDR2: SGHTA and FQGNSA. Unmatched junction bases numbered 4, after V lost 0 bases and J lost 0 bases. CDR3 in amino acids: CASSLAGRGDQETQYF. The CDR3 DNA is TGTGCCAGCAGCTTAGCGGGACGGGGGGACCAAGAGACCCAGTACTTC.

This clonotype was observed at least ten times. The chain joins TRBV29-1 to TRBJ1-1; D not resolved. V was clipped by 2 bases and J by 0 bases, with 7 bases between them. The germline gives CDR1 SQVTM, CDR2 ANQGSEA. This CDR3 region has 13 residues. CDR3 sequence reads: CSVETFMNTEAFF. The CDR3 bases are TGCAGCGTTGAAACGTTTATGAACACTGAAGCTTTCTTT.

The rearrangement joins TRBV19 to TRBJ2-2; D gene uncertain. The CDR3 extends over 13 amino acids. Trimming pared 7 bases from V and 3 bases from J, leaving 9 bases between. Germline loops: CDR1 LNHDA, CDR2 SQIVND (reference sequence). DNA for the CDR3: TGTGCCAGTAAAAAGTGGGACACCGGGGAGCTGTTTTTT. Translated: CASKKWDTGELFF. Full variable domain (outside the CDR3, taken from reference TRBV19 and TRBJ2-2): DGGITQSPKYLFRKEGQNVTLSCEQNLNHDAMYWYRQDPGQGLRLIYYSQIVNDFQKGDIAEGYSVSREKKESFPLTVTSAQKNPTAFYLCASKKWDTGELFFGEGSRLTVL.

This sequence joins TRBV12-3 or TRBV12-4 and TRBJ2-7; D is perhaps TRBD1 (5 bases). The CDR3 has 14 residues. Deletions cut 4 bases from V and 3 bases from J, with 13 bases between. The CDR3 loop is CASSSPVQDYEQYF. The CDR3 DNA is TGTGCCAGCAGTTCGCCGGTACAGGACTACGAGCAGTACTTC.

The rearrangement joins TRBV6-5 to TRBJ1-1; no definite D call. Between the trimmed V and J ends, which lost 7 bases and 0 bases, there was a span of 15 bases. In germline, CDR1 is MNHEY, CDR2 SVGAGI. The CDR3 runs to 15 residues. The CDR3 DNA reads as TGTGCCAGCACCCCGAGGCGGCTCATGAACACTGAAGCTTTCTTT. Amino acid sequence: CASTPRRLMNTEAFF.

As to this clonotype: The conserved phenylalanine or tryptophan normally closing the CDR3 is absent here, so this likely arose from a read error. V is TRBV5-8 and J is TRBJ1-1, with D perhaps TRBD1 (5 bases). Germline V gives CDR1 SGHTS, CDR2 YDEGEE. The CDR3 contains 13 residues. Trimming took 5 bases from V and 1 from J, leaving 9 bases between them. The CDR3 loop reads CASRPRENTEAFL. In nucleotides, the CDR3 is TGTGCCAGCAGACCCAGGGAGAACACTGAAGCTTTCCTT.

V usage is TRBV27 and J usage is TRBJ1-5; D is unresolved. Germline lookup yields CDR1 MNHEY and CDR2 SMNVEV (reference sequence). This CDR3 has 15 amino acids. V was cut by 2 bases and J by 3 bases, with 11 bases left in between. The CDR3, as DNA: TGTGCCAGCAGTTTAGCTCCGGGCCACAATCAGCCCCAGCATTTT. Translation gives CASSLAPGHNQPQHF.

Concerning this clonotype: The junction shows a germline mismatch at one end, possibly a read error. The V gene is TRBV29-1, the J gene TRBJ2-7; D is tentatively TRBD1 or TRBD2 (6 bases each). Germline-derived CDR1 and CDR2 are SQVTM and ANQGSEA. The CDR3 runs 13 residues. CDR3 sequence reads: CSVVWGAPYQQYF. In DNA, the CDR3 is TGCAGCGTTGTGTGGGGGGCTCCCTACCAGCAGTACTTC.

The CDR3 DNA reads TGTGCCAGCAGAGCGACAGGGGGCATCTATGGCTACACCTTC. This codes for CASRATGGIYGYTF. The gene calls are TRBV7-8 and TRBJ1-2; 10 bases align to TRBD1. The CDR3 has 14 residues. The ends lost 6 bases at V and 4 bases at J; junction bases unmatched: 5. Germline V lookup: CDR1 SGHVS, CDR2 FQNEAQ. Using reference TRBV7-8 and TRBJ1-2 for the parts outside the CDR3, the full variable domain is GAGVSQSPRYKVAKRGQDVALRCDPISGHVSLFWYQQALGQGPEFLTYFQNEAQLDKSGLPSDRFFAERPEGSVSTLKIQRTQQEDSAVYLCASRATGGIYGYTFGSGTRLTVV.